The source of this TCR beta chain is a study of blood T cell repertoires in COVID-19. Study background: Italy, Spain and the United States were the sources of the convalescent and acute COVID-19 samples. T cells, B-cell-depleted T cells, or PBMCs provided the cDNA or gDNA that served as material.

Per the original methods: Amplification from reference gene primers served as the basis for estimated nucleated cell counts. Sequencing was performed with immunoSEQ multiplex PCR; in TCRdb, only in-frame clones are kept and a portion is missing. Clonal size and the V and J genes are those of that table, whereas D and trimming came from the DNA. The sample carries around 80,000 clones, around 79% recorded once. CDR1 ENHRY and CDR2 SYGVKD come from the germline V gene. This CDR3 has 13 amino acids. V was cut by 7 bases and J by 5 bases, with 12 bases left in between. What was sequenced was peripheral blood. The receptor comes from a man between 50 and 59 years old with active or convalescent COVID-19. The J gene is TRBJ1-3, the V gene TRBV10-3, with D perhaps matching TRBD1 (5 bases). Written as DNA, the CDR3 is TGTGCCATCACCTTGGACACAAGAAACACCATATATTTT. Translating it yields CAITLDTRNTIYF.